The T cell receptor beta chain described here comes from a study of T cell responses to AZD1222 COVID-19 vaccine. This clone was counted only a few times. Its antigen is not known. Libraries were prepared by immunoSEQ multiplex PCR; TCRdb keeps only in-frame clonotypes and omits some of them. The sample consists of under 200,000 clones, around 90% of them appearing once. The CDR3 runs 14 residues. V lost 4 bases and J 5 bases, leaving 9 bases between the germline ends. Germline assignment: CDR1 SGHNT and CDR2 YENEEA. Whole-study results and caveats: When two AZD1222 doses had been given, Spike-specific TCR breadth and depth rose. CD4 TCRs associated with vaccination spanned spike, dominating at 160-218 and 743-854. Sampled repertoires all dated from after the peak T cell response.

The chain has TRBV11-3 and TRBJ1-6, with D uncertain. This receptor was obtained from an adult who received the AZD1222 COVID-19 vaccine. The sequenced sample was peripheral blood, obtained 28 days after the second AZD1222 dose. The CDR3 bases are TGTGCCAGCAGCTCCCAGGATGATAATTCACCCCTCCACTTT. As protein: CASSSQDDNSPLHF.